Listed below are T cell receptor beta chains from one sample, sequenced in a study of OX40 agonist ivuxolimab in advanced cancers. Assay used: immunoSEQ multiplex PCR; TCRdb lists only in-frame clones, some missing. The table records over 75,000 clones, around 88% of them present only once. Source: CD4+ or CD8+ T cells sorted from blood, taken in a trial of the OX40 agonist ivuxolimab. The receptors originated from an adult with an advanced solid tumor such as melanoma, head and neck, liver or kidney cancer. Each CDR3 is given with its conserved first and last residue. The D gene is left open where the match is weak. Size values are once, few and many counts, or a class for expanded clones, and some rows have none.

>TRBD1|NA|TRBJ2-7|TRBV15
TGTGCCACCAGCTCCCGGACAGGATCCTACGAGCAGTACTTC
CATSSRTGSYEQYF
>TRBD1|NA|TRBJ2-7|TRBV10-1
TGCGCCAGCAGGACCGGGACAGCGCGAGGGGAGCAGTACTTC
CASRTGTARGEQYF
>NA|once|TRBJ2-3|TRBV7-9
TGTGCCAGCAGCTACCAGGGGATGCGCACAGATACGCAGTATTTT
CASSYQGMRTDTQYF
>NA|NA|TRBJ1-1|TRBV7-8
TGTGCCAGCAGCTTCCCAGAGACCGCAAAAGCTTTCTTT
CASSFPETAKAFF
>NA|NA|TRBJ1-4|TRBV28
TGTGCCAGCAGTTACCCGGGCCTCAAGGGGGAAAAACTGTTTTTT
CASSYPGLKGEKLFF
>NA|NA|TRBJ1-3|TRBV6-6
TGTGCCAGCAGTTACTCAGACAGCTCTGGAAACACCATATATTTT
CASSYSDSSGNTIYF
>TRBD1|NA|TRBJ1-4|TRBV7-9
TGTGCCAGCAGCCTAGATCCGGGACAGGGGGACGAAAAACTGTTTTTT
CASSLDPGQGDEKLFF
>NA|NA|TRBJ2-3|TRBV6-1
TGTGCCAGCAGTGAAGCGCCAGGGAGCTTGCATACGCAGTATTTT
CASSEAPGSLHTQYF
>NA|NA|TRBJ2-7|TRBV19
TGTGCCAGTAGTCCTCGGTCAGGGGATGTCTACGAGCAGTACTTC
CASSPRSGDVYEQYF
>NA|NA|TRBJ2-5|TRBV2
TGTGCCAGCAGTTTCCGGGACTCAGGCACGGCGGAGACCCAGTACTTC
CASSFRDSGTAETQYF
>NA|NA|TRBJ2-3|TRBV7-2
TGTGCCAGCAGCTTAAGAATAACAGATACGCAGTATTTT
CASSLRITDTQYF
>NA|NA|TRBJ2-7|TRBV5-1
TGCGCCAGCAGCTTAGACGGGCTTGTCTCCTACGAGCAGTACTTC
CASSLDGLVSYEQYF
>NA|NA|TRBJ1-3|TRBV7-2
TGTGCCAGCAGCTCGAGTAACTCTGGAAACACCATATATTTT
CASSSSNSGNTIYF
>TRBD1|few|TRBJ2-7|TRBV7-9
TGTGCCAGCGAGGGACAGTCCTACGAGCAGTACTTC
CASEGQSYEQYF
>TRBD2|once|TRBJ2-7|TRBV7-2
TGTGCCAGCAGCCGTTCGGCGGGAGAATCCTACGAGCAGTACTTC
CASSRSAGESYEQYF
>TRBD1|NA|TRBJ2-4|TRBV2
TGTGCCAGCGGAAGGGACAGGGGGGATAACATTCAGTACTTC
CASGRDRGDNIQYF
>NA|NA|TRBJ1-1|TRBV19
TGTGCCAGTAGTATAGAGTTGTGGGGGAACACTGAAGCTTTCTTT
CASSIELWGNTEAFF
>NA|NA|TRBJ2-5|TRBV7-2
TGTGCCAGCAGCTTAGGGCGGAGGGTGGAGACCCAGTACTTC
CASSLGRRVETQYF
>NA|NA|TRBJ1-3|TRBV9
TGTGCCAGCAGCGGCACAGGGCTCGGTGGAAACACCATATATTTT
CASSGTGLGGNTIYF
>NA|NA|TRBJ1-4|TRBV29-1
TGCAGCGTTACAACAGGGTCGGACGAAAAACTGTTTTTT
CSVTTGSDEKLFF
>NA|NA|TRBJ1-1|TRBV5-5
TGTGCCAGCAGCTCCACAGGGGAAGCTTTCTTT
CASSSTGEAFF
>TRBD1|NA|TRBJ1-2|TRBV7-9
TGTGCCAGCAGCTTAGAAGGGACAGGGGCAAATGTCTATGGCTACACCTTC
CASSLEGTGANVYGYTF
>TRBD1|NA|TRBJ1-1|TRBV28
TGTGCCAGCGGGGATACAGGGGGTAGGGTTGAAGCTTTCTTT
CASGDTGGRVEAFF
>NA|NA|TRBJ1-2|TRBV19
TGTGCCAGTAGCCAGGGACACTCGGTGGGCTATGGCTACACCTTC
CASSQGHSVGYGYTF
>NA|NA|TRBJ2-1|TRBV6-5
TGTGCCAGCAGCCGCCTTTCCCTTGGGGGCAATGAGCAGTTCTTC
CASSRLSLGGNEQFF
>NA|NA|TRBJ2-2|TRBV5-1
TGCGCCAGTGCCCCACCGACTAACACCGGGGAGCTGTTTTTT
CASAPPTNTGELFF
>TRBD1|NA|TRBJ1-5|TRBV19
TGTGCCAGTAGTATGCGGGACAGGGGAAGTCGTCGGGCAAATCAGCCCCAGCATTTT
CASSMRDRGSRRANQPQHF
>NA|NA|TRBJ2-5|TRBV19
TGTGCCAGTAGTGGGATGGGACATCGGCAAGAGACCCAGTACTTC
CASSGMGHRQETQYF
>NA|NA|TRBJ2-7|TRBV14
TGTGCCAGCAGCCAACTGAGGTACGAGCAGTACTTC
CASSQLRYEQYF
>NA|NA|TRBJ1-6|TRBV19
TGTGCCAGTAGTCGGACGAATTCACCCCTCCACTTT
CASSRTNSPLHF
>TRBD1|NA|TRBJ1-3|TRBV7-9
TGTGCCAGCAGTTTACGGAGGGACAGCTCTGGAAACACCATATATTTT
CASSLRRDSSGNTIYF
>NA|few|TRBJ1-5|TRBV29-1
TGCAGCGTTGGGCCCGGGTGGGGTCAGCCCCAGCATTTT
CSVGPGWGQPQHF
>NA|NA|TRBJ2-7|TRBV7-2
TGTGCCAGCAGCTTTGCCGGGACGGACTCCTACGAGCAGTACTTC
CASSFAGTDSYEQYF